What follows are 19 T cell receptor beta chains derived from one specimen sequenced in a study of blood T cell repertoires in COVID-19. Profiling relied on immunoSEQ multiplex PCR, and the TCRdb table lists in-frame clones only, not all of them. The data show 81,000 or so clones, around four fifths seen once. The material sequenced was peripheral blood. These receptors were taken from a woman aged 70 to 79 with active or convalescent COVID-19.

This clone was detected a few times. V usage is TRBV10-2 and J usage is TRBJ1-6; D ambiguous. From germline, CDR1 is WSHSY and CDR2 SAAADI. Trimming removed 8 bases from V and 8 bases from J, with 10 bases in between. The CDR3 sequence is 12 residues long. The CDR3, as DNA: TGCGCCAGCGGCAGCGCCTATTCACCCCTCCACTTT. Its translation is CASGSAYSPLHF.

CDR3 nucleotide sequence: TGCGCCAGCAGCCCCCGGACAGGGGGCGGGAATTCACCCCTCCACTTT. Protein: CASSPRTGGGNSPLHF. V gene TRBV4-1 combines with J gene TRBJ1-6, with 11 nucleotides matching TRBD1. Germline V gene data show CDR1 as MGHRA and CDR2 as YSYEKL. V lost 4 bases to trimming and J lost 7 bases; unmatched junction nucleotides: 6. The CDR3 sequence is 16 residues long.

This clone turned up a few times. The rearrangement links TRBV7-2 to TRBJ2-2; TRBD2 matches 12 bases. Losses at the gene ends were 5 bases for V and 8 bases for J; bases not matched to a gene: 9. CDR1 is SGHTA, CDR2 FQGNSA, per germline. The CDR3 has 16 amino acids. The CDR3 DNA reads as TGTGCCAGCAGCCTAAGACTAGCGGGGGTATCTGGGGAGCTGTTTTTT. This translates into CASSLRLAGVSGELFF.

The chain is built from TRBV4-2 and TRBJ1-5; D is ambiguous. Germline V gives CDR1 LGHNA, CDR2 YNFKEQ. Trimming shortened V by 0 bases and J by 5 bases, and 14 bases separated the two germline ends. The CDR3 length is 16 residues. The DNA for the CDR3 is TGTGCCAGCAGCCAAGATCCCCTCCAGCGTCATCAGCCCCAGCATTTT. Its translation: CASSQDPLQRHQPQHF.

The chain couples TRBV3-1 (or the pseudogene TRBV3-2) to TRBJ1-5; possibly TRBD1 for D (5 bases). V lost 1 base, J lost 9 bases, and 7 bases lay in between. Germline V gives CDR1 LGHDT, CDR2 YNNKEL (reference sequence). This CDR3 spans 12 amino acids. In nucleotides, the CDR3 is TGTGCCAGCAGCCAAGCTACAGGGCCCCAGCATTTT. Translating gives CASSQATGPQHF.

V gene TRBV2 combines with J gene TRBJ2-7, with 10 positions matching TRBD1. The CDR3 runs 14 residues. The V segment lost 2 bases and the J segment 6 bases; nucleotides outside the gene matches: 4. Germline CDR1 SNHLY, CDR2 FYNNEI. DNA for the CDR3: TGTGCCAGCAGTGAACAGGGACAGGGGCTCGAGCAGTACTTC. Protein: CASSEQGQGLEQYF.

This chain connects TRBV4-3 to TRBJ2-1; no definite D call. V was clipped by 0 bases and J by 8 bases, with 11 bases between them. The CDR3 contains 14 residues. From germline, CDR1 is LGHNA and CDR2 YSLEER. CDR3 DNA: TGCGCCAGCAGCCAAGATCCCCGCGCATATGAGCAGTTCTTC. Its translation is CASSQDPRAYEQFF.

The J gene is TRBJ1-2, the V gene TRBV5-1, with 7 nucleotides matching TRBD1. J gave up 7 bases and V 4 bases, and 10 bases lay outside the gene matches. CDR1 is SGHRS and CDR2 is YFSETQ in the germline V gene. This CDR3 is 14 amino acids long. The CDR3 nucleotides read TGCGCCAGCAGCCCCGACAGGGCTTTCGGTGGCTACACCTTC. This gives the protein CASSPDRAFGGYTF.

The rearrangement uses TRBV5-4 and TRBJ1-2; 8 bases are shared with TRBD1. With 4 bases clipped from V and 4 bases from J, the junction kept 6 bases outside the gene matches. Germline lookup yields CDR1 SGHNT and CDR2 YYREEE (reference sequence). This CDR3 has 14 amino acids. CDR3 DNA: TGTGCCAGCAGCGTACCCGGGACAGGCTATGGCTACACCTTC. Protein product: CASSVPGTGYGYTF.

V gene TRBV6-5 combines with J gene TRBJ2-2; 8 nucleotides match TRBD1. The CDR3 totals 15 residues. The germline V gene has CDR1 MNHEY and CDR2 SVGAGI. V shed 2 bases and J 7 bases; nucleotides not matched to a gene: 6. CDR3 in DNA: TGTGCCAGCAGTTACCGGACAGGGATCGGCGGGGAGCTGTTTTTT. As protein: CASSYRTGIGGELFF.

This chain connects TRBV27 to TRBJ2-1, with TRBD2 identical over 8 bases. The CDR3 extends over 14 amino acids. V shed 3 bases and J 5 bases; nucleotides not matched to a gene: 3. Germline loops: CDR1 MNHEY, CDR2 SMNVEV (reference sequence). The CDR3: CASSFIAGHNEQFF. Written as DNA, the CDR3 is TGTGCCAGCAGTTTTATAGCGGGGCACAATGAGCAGTTCTTC.

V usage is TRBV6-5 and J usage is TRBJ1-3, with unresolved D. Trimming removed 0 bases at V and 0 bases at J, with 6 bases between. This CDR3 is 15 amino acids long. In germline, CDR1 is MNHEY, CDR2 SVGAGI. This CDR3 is CASSYSASSGNTIYF. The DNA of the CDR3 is TGTGCCAGCAGTTACTCGGCAAGCTCTGGAAACACCATATATTTT.

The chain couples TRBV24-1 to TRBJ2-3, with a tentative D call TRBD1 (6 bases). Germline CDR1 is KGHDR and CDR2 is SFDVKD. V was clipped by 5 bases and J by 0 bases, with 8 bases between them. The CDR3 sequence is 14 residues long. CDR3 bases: TGTGCCACCAGTGGGGACACTAGCACAGATACGCAGTATTTT. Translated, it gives CATSGDTSTDTQYF.

In nucleotides, the CDR3 is TGCGCCAGCAGCCAACGAGAGCTTCTAGCGGGGGGGCAAGATACGCAGTATTTT. Its translation is CASSQRELLAGGQDTQYF. The V call is TRBV4-1, the J call TRBJ2-3; 12 positions agree with TRBD2. This CDR3 spans 18 amino acids. Trimming removed 2 bases from V and 5 bases from J; junction bases left unmatched: 11. Germline CDR1 and CDR2: MGHRA and YSYEKL.

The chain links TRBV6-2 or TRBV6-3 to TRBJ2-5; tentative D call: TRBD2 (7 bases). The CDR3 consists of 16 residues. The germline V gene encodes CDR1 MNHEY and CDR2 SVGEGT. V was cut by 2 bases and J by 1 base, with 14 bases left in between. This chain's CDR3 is CASSYGVGGPQETQYF. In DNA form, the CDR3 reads TGTGCCAGCAGTTACGGGGTCGGGGGGCCCCAAGAGACCCAGTACTTC.

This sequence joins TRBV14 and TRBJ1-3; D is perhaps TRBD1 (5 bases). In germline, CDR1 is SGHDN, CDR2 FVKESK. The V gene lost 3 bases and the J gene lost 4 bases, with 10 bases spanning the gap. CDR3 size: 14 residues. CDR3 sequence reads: CASSQRQTGNTIYF. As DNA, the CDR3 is TGTGCCAGCAGCCAGCGACAGACCGGAAACACCATATATTTT.

CDR3 sequence: CASSKQGRGAYNEQFF. The DNA for the CDR3 is TGTGCCAGCAGCAAACAGGGACGTGGGGCCTACAATGAGCAGTTCTTC. The chain uses TRBV7-2 and TRBJ2-1; tentative D call: TRBD1 (6 bases). The CDR3 spans 16 residues. Looked up from germline, CDR1 is SGHTA and CDR2 is FQGNSA. V lost 5 bases and J 2 bases, leaving 16 bases between the germline ends.

DNA for the CDR3: TGTGCCAGCTCACTTCTCCTTATTACGAACACCGGGGAGCTGTTTTTT. Its translation: CASSLLLITNTGELFF. The chain recombines TRBV2 with TRBJ2-2, with unresolved D. V dropped 8 bases and J dropped 0 bases, with 16 bases sitting between them. Per germline, CDR1 SNHLY and CDR2 FYNNEI. CDR3 length equals 16 residues.

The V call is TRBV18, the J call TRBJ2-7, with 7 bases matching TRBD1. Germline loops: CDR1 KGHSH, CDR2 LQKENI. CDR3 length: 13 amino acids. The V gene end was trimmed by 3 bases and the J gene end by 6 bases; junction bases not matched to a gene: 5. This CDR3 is CASSPGTEGEQYF. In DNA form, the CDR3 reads TGTGCCAGCTCACCTGGGACAGAGGGCGAGCAGTACTTC.